The rows below give T cell receptor beta chains drawn from one sample of a study of technical replicates of blood from a few donors. Profiled with immunoSEQ multiplex PCR; TCRdb holds only in-frame clones, not every one. This sample carries about 14,000 clones, approximately 80% of them seen once, and the ten largest clones take more than 10%. The specimen was PBMCs. These receptors all stem from a human donor in good health. Both conserved end residues are part of each CDR3. Each record gives: J gene, V gene, CDR3 protein.

>TRBJ1-2|TRBV9
CASREDLNYGYTF
>TRBJ2-1|TRBV9
CASSVDSGTYNEQFF
>TRBJ2-1|TRBV4-2
CASSQDGAGDLSYNEQFF
>TRBJ2-7|TRBV5-1
CASSKPTESGEQYF
>TRBJ1-2|TRBV28
CASSLAVFYGYTF
>TRBJ1-1|TRBV18
CASSPRVKAGNTEAFF
>TRBJ2-2|TRBV15
CATSREVGQGAGGELFF
>TRBJ2-7|TRBV6-6
CASSPRDYEQYF
>TRBJ1-4|TRBV10-2
CASSRDSRGEKLFF
>TRBJ1-2|TRBV29-1
CSVATGNGYTF
>TRBJ2-3|TRBV5-1
CASQSGASTDTQYF
>TRBJ1-5|TRBV27
CASSLFTGQGDQPQHF
>TRBJ1-5|TRBV6-6
CASSYAGGNQPQHF
>TRBJ2-7|TRBV4-2
CASSQAPGQGTYEQYF
>TRBJ2-5|TRBV2
CASSEVGEETQYF
>TRBJ1-1|TRBV18
CASSPKQGWDTEAFF
>TRBJ2-3|TRBV27
CASIKRGLSDTQYF
>TRBJ2-2|TRBV7-7
CASSLSGDYGELFF
>TRBJ2-1|TRBV7-6
CASSPGEASGLNEQFF
>TRBJ2-3|TRBV19
CASSPRQGSTDTQYF
>TRBJ1-1|TRBV7-3
CASRQSEGQKAFF
>TRBJ2-5|TRBV4-2
CASSQGTSGIPQETQYF
>TRBJ2-7|TRBV7-9
CASSLAGTSLSEQYF
>TRBJ1-2|TRBV29-1
CSVEGGQLPNYGYTF
>TRBJ2-3|TRBV19
CASSQQHRGLAGADTQYF
>TRBJ1-2|TRBV27
CASKPPGSNYGYTF
>TRBJ2-7|TRBV11-2
CASSPDLNEQYF
>TRBJ2-1|TRBV4-1
CASSQEGRGREQFF
>TRBJ2-1|TRBV7-9
CASSLALGLAAYNEQFF